This TCR beta chain was recovered during a study of blood T cell repertoires in COVID-19. V lost 3 bases to trimming and J lost 5 bases; unmatched junction nucleotides: 0. The CDR3 has 13 amino acids. In germline, CDR1 is LNHDA, CDR2 SQIVND (reference sequence). Profiling relied on immunoSEQ multiplex PCR, and the TCRdb table lists in-frame clones only, not all of them. This table has approximately 320,000 clones, roughly 87% appearing once. Sequenced: PBMCs or T cells enriched from blood (not recorded which). The chain joins TRBV19 to TRBJ2-2; 7 nucleotides match TRBD2. This TCR was recovered from a young woman who had recovered from COVID-19. The CDR3 nucleotides read TGTGCCAGTAGTATCGGGAGGACCGGGGAGCTGTTTTTT. Amino acids: CASSIGRTGELFF.